Listed here are 4 T cell receptor beta chains from one sample, sequenced in a study of T-cell reconstitution after alpha-beta-depleted transplantation in children. The library targeted TCRbeta and was prepared with unique molecular identifiers. One entry per CDR3 protein results from TCRdb running MiXCR on the PCR reads. Of about 500,000 distinct CDR3 sequences listed, around a third were seen once; the top ten hold under 3%. Here the sequenced sample was PBMCs from the stem cell graft donor, taken from the stem cell graft. The origin of the receptors is a human donor who donated a stem cell graft to a child with aplastic anemia.

V and J are TRBV12-3 or TRBV12-4 and TRBJ2-7; maybe TRBD2 (6 bases). The CDR3 extends over 14 amino acids. Trimming left V 4 bases short and J 2 bases short, with 12 bases between. CDR3 sequence (DNA): TGTGCCAGCAGTTCGGGTGGCGGGACCTACGAGCAGTACTTC. The encoded protein is CASSSGGGTYEQYF.

The CDR3 spells CASSAGTTNNEQFF. The CDR3 DNA follows: TGTGCCAGCTCAGCGGGCACTACCAACAATGAGCAGTTCTTC. This chain joins TRBV18 and TRBJ2-1, with D perhaps matching TRBD2 (5 bases). Germline CDR1 and CDR2: KGHSH and LQKENI. The CDR3 spans 14 residues. Trimming stripped 5 bases from V and 5 bases from J, with 13 bases between.

V gene TRBV4-2 combines with J gene TRBJ1-5; 7 nucleotides align to TRBD1. This CDR3 has 15 amino acids. Germline V gene lookup returns CDR1 LGHNA and CDR2 YNFKEQ. Trimming at V came to 7 bases and at J to 1 base, leaving 7 bases not matched to a gene. Here the CDR3 DNA reads TGTGCCAGCACTATGTACAGGGGCAGCAATCAGCCCCAGCATTTT. As protein: CASTMYRGSNQPQHF.

The V and J genes are TRBV5-1 and TRBJ2-1; D possibly matches TRBD1 or TRBD2 (5 bases each). The CDR3 is made up of 13 amino acids. Germline V gives CDR1 SGHRS, CDR2 YFSETQ. Trimming pared 5 bases from V and 3 bases from J, leaving 9 bases between. CDR3 nucleotides: TGCGCCAGCAGACGGGACCTCTACAATGAGCAGTTCTTC. Its translation is CASRRDLYNEQFF.